These 7 T cell receptor beta chains share one sample of origin, sequenced in a study of blood T cell repertoires in COVID-19. Using immunoSEQ multiplex PCR, the repertoire was profiled, and TCRdb retains in-frame clones only, with some absent. The sample lists some 97,000 clones, around four fifths occurring once. Source material: peripheral blood. The receptors come from a woman aged 65 to 85 with acute or convalescent COVID-19.

V gene TRBV19 combines with J gene TRBJ1-2; D may be TRBD1 (6 bases). Per the germline V gene, CDR1 is LNHDA and CDR2 is SQIVND (reference sequence). V was pared by 5 bases and J by 6 bases, with 13 bases between. The CDR3 has 13 residues. The CDR3 protein is CASSVDRENGYTF. The CDR3 DNA reads as TGTGCCAGTAGTGTGGACAGAGAAAATGGCTACACCTTC.

The genes are TRBV9 and TRBJ2-3; possible D gene TRBD2, 6 bases. Trimming stripped 4 bases from V and 8 bases from J, with 29 bases between. Germline-derived CDR1 and CDR2 are SGDLS and YYNGEE. CDR3 length equals 18 residues. In nucleotides, the CDR3 is TGTGCCAGCAGCCATAATAGGGGACTCTTTTACGGGGTTGCTACGCAGTATTTT. This codes for CASSHNRGLFYGVATQYF.

The chain recombines TRBV19 with TRBJ2-1; 7 bases match TRBD1. V shed 7 bases and J 2 bases; nucleotides not matched to a gene: 5. Germline V gene lookup returns CDR1 LNHDA and CDR2 SQIVND (reference sequence). This CDR3 is built from 14 residues. CDR3 DNA sequence: TGTGCCAGTAAGCGACAGGGTGCCTACAATGAGCAGTTCTTC. Protein product: CASKRQGAYNEQFF.

The chain couples TRBV5-5 to TRBJ2-7; no firm D call. Deletions cut 4 bases from V and 0 bases from J, with 11 bases between. Germline values: CDR1 SGHKS, CDR2 YYEKEE (reference sequence). The CDR3 covers 14 residues. The CDR3 here is CASSISTGSYEQYF. CDR3 in DNA: TGTGCCAGCAGCATATCGACGGGCTCCTACGAGCAGTACTTC.

The rearrangement joins TRBV6-5 to TRBJ1-6; a possible D gene is TRBD1 (6 bases). Per the germline V gene, CDR1 is MNHEY and CDR2 is SVGAGI. V shed 6 bases and J shed 7 bases, with 13 bases lying between them. This CDR3 has 14 amino acids. CDR3 sequence reads: CASSRDMLNSPLHF. The DNA of the CDR3 is TGTGCCAGCAGCCGGGACATGTTGAATTCACCCCTCCACTTT.

The rearrangement uses TRBV7-2 and TRBJ2-5; tentative D call: TRBD2 (5 bases). This CDR3 comprises 16 residues. V lost 0 bases to trimming and J lost 5 bases, with 16 bases between them. CDR1 is SGHTA and CDR2 is FQGNSA in the germline V gene. The CDR3 reads CASSLASAEAWETQYF. As DNA, the CDR3 is TGTGCCAGCAGCTTAGCGTCAGCGGAGGCCTGGGAGACCCAGTACTTC.

The CDR3 coding sequence is TGTGCCAGCAGCGCGTCAATGAACACTGAAGCTTTCTTT. Its protein product is CASSASMNTEAFF. This rearrangement joins TRBV11-3 to TRBJ1-1; no reliable D call. Per the germline V gene, CDR1 is SGHNT and CDR2 is YENEEA. Trimming stripped 5 bases from V and 0 bases from J, with 7 bases between. The CDR3 is made up of 13 amino acids.